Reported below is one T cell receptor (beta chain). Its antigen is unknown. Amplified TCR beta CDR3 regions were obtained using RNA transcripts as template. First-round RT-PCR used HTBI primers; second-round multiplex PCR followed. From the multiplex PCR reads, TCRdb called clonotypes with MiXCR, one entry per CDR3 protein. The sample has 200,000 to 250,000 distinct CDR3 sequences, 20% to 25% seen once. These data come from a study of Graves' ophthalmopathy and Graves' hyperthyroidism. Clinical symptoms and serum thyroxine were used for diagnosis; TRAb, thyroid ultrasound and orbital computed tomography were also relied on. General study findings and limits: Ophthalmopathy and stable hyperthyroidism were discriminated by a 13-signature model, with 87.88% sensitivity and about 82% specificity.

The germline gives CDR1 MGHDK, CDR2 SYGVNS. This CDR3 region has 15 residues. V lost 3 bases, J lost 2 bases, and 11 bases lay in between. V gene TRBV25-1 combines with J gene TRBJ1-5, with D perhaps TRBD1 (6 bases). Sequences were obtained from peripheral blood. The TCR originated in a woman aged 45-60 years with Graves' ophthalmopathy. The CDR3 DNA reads TGTGCCAGCAGTGATCAACAGGGCGGCAATCAGCCCCAGCATTTT. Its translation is CASSDQQGGNQPQHF. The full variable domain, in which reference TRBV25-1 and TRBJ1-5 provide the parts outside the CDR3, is EADIYQTPRYLVIGTGKKITLECSQTMGHDKMYWYQQDPGMELHLIHYSYGVNSTEKGDLSSESTVSRIRTEHFPLTLESARPSHTSQYLCASSDQQGGNQPQHFGDGTRLSIL.